The 19 T cell receptor beta chains in this list originate from one sample, sequenced in a study of blood T cells in healthy people across ages. Next came a second PCR, run for 7 to 11 cycles, which used a sample-barcoded 5' primer along with a J-beta primer mix. TCRdb passed the 5' RACE reads through MiXCR, listing each CDR3 protein once. The sample holds some 700,000 distinct CDR3 sequences, over 20% seen once. The sample comprised blood. Receptors originate from a man aged 70-80 years in good health.

This rearrangement joins TRBV9 to TRBJ1-2; D ambiguous. Germline V gives CDR1 SGDLS, CDR2 YYNGEE. Trimming shortened V by 4 bases and J by 7 bases, and 17 bases separated the two germline ends. The CDR3 runs to 14 residues. The CDR3 here is CASSRDLLSVGYTF. In nucleotides, the CDR3 is TGTGCCAGCAGCCGAGACCTTCTATCTGTTGGCTACACCTTC.

This clonotype was found a few times. The chain carries TRBV20-1 and TRBJ2-5; either TRBD1 or TRBD2 may supply D (6 bases each). The last part of the DNA fits TRBJ2-7 better; the J call may be wrong. Germline lookup yields CDR1 DFQATT and CDR2 SNEGSKA (reference sequence). CDR3 length equals 16 residues. The CDR3 region is CSASWGARPRGDEQYF. In DNA, the CDR3 is TGCAGTGCTAGTTGGGGAGCGAGGCCTAGGGGGGACGAGCAGTACTTC.

Only a few counts were recorded for this clonotype. The chain couples TRBV6-6 to TRBJ2-7; no firm D call. V gave up 5 bases and J gave up 3 bases, with 8 bases separating them. The CDR3 runs 12 residues. Germline V gene data show CDR1 as MNHNY and CDR2 as SVGAGI (reference sequence). The CDR3 loop is CASSSLNYEQYV. In DNA form, the CDR3 reads TGTGCCAGCAGTAGCTTGAACTACGAGCAGTACGTC.

This chain joins TRBV6-5 and TRBJ1-1; no clear D. The CDR3 has 14 amino acids. Germline V gene sequence: CDR1 MNHEY, CDR2 SVGAGI. Trimming removed 8 bases from V and 4 bases from J, with 17 bases in between. The CDR3 DNA reads as TGTGCCAGCTTGAAGGTCGCCGGGCCCACTGAAGCTTTCTTT. It specifies CASLKVAGPTEAFF.

V and J are TRBV7-2 and TRBJ2-1; the D gene is possibly TRBD1 (5 bases). The germline V and J ends were trimmed by 11 bases and 4 bases, with 18 bases remaining between them. Germline V gene data show CDR1 as SGHTA and CDR2 as FQGNSA. The CDR3 loop spans 14 amino acids. The CDR3: CAPSPRESYNEQFF. The CDR3 DNA reads as TGTGCCCCGAGCCCCAGGGAATCTTACAATGAGCAGTTCTTC.

The chain is built from TRBV4-3 and TRBJ2-1, with D uncertain. CDR1 LGHNA and CDR2 YSLEER come from the germline V gene. This CDR3 comprises 14 residues. V was pared by 4 bases and J by 7 bases, with 14 bases between. This chain's CDR3 is CASSPTSSLNEQFF. CDR3 sequence (DNA): TGCGCCAGCAGCCCTACATCCAGCCTGAATGAGCAGTTCTTC.

The chain is built from TRBV7-8 and TRBJ2-4; TRBD2 matches 8 bases. The CDR3 is 16 amino acids. CDR1 SGHVS and CDR2 FQNEAQ come from the germline V gene. Trimming at V came to 5 bases and at J to 0 bases, leaving 6 bases not matched to a gene. The CDR3 sequence is CASSQSRGVAKNIQYF. In DNA form, the CDR3 reads TGTGCCAGCAGCCAATCGCGGGGGGTAGCCAAAAACATTCAGTACTTC.

This chain links TRBV18 with TRBJ1-2; D is uncertain. The V end was cut by 3 bases, the J end by 5 bases, with 13 bases between. The CDR3 is 14 residues long. Germline V gene sequence: CDR1 KGHSH, CDR2 LQKENI. This chain's CDR3 is CASSPEPVVYGYTF. For the CDR3, the DNA is TGTGCCAGCTCACCTGAGCCAGTGGTGTATGGCTACACCTTC. Looking up the rest from reference TRBV18 and TRBJ1-2 gives the full variable domain: NAGVMQNPRHLVRRRGQEARLRCSPMKGHSHVYWYRQLPEEGLKFMVYLQKENIIDESGMPKERFSAEFPKEGPSILRIQQVVRGDSAAYFCASSPEPVVYGYTFGSGTRLTVV.

A note on this clonotype: The junction shows a germline mismatch at one end, possibly a read error. CDR3 loop: CASSSGTESTHTQYF. CDR3 in DNA: TGCGCCAGCAGCTCGGGGACAGAAAGCACACATACGCAGTATTTT. The rearrangement joins TRBV5-1 to TRBJ2-3; 7 bases fit TRBD1. This CDR3 has 15 residues. From germline, CDR1 is SGHRS and CDR2 YFSETQ.

This chain joins TRBV2 and TRBJ2-5; D remains ambiguous. The CDR3 is 13 residues long. Trimming removed 3 bases from V and 2 bases from J, with 7 bases in between. Germline CDR1 is SNHLY and CDR2 is FYNNEI. The CDR3 region has the DNA TGTGCCAGCAGTGACAGGAGACAAGAGACCCAGTACTTC. This encodes CASSDRRQETQYF.

Only a few counts were recorded for this clonotype. This chain connects TRBV10-2 to TRBJ2-1, with D perhaps TRBD1 (6 bases). CDR3 length equals 15 residues. Trimming took off 6 bases at V and 2 bases at J, with 14 bases between the two ends. The germline V gene encodes CDR1 WSHSY and CDR2 SAAADI. CDR3 in amino acids: CASSLDRGTYNEQFF. DNA of the CDR3: TGCGCCAGCAGCCTGGACAGAGGAACCTACAATGAGCAGTTCTTC.

The table lists this clonotype with a few counts. The chain is built from TRBV3-1 and TRBJ1-1, with D possibly TRBD1 on 6 matching bases. The V gene's germline CDR1 is LGHDT and CDR2 YNNKEL (reference sequence). Trimming left V 2 bases short and J 7 bases short, with 14 bases between. CDR3 length: 14 residues. The CDR3 region is CASSQQDRRGEAFF. For the CDR3, the DNA is TGTGCCAGCAGCCAACAGGACAGAAGGGGTGAAGCTTTCTTT.

There are a few counts of this clonotype. The V and J genes are TRBV29-1 and TRBJ1-1; possible D gene TRBD1, 5 bases. Germline CDR1 SQVTM, CDR2 ANQGSEA. The CDR3 is made up of 14 amino acids. V shed 4 bases and J shed 3 bases, with 15 bases lying between them. CDR3 coding DNA: TGCAGCGTTGGACCCGCTGACAGACACACTGAAGCTTTCTTT. Translated, it gives CSVGPADRHTEAFF.

This clonotype has a handful of counts. V and J are TRBV20-1 and TRBJ1-5; tentative D call: TRBD1 (5 bases). Deletions cut 6 bases from V and 4 bases from J, with 13 bases between. The CDR3 loop spans 13 amino acids. Germline CDR1 is DFQATT and CDR2 is SNEGSKA (reference sequence). The CDR3 coding sequence is TGCAGTGCGATCCGGGACCCTAATCAGCCCCAGCATTTT. Its translation is CSAIRDPNQPQHF.

The chain combines TRBV12-3 or TRBV12-4 with TRBJ2-5; D is tentatively TRBD1 or TRBD2 (5 bases each). This CDR3 region has 14 residues. V lost 7 bases and J 6 bases, leaving 18 bases between the germline ends. The DNA for the CDR3 is TGTGCCAGCAATAGGGGCTCTCCGGGGAAGACCCAGTACTTC. Translating it yields CASNRGSPGKTQYF.

The sample holds a few counts of this clonotype. The rearrangement joins TRBV21-1 to TRBJ2-7; TRBD1, as called in the table, went unchecked against the DNA. TRBV21-1 is flagged as a pseudogene. The CDR3 spans 17 residues. For the CDR3, the DNA is TGTGCCAGCAGCAAAGCAATACGGGACAGGGGGAACTACGAGCAGTACGTC. This encodes CASSKAIRDRGNYEQYV.

V gene TRBV12-3 or TRBV12-4 combines with J gene TRBJ2-7; D might be TRBD1 or TRBD2, each matching 5 bases. The V and J ends lost 0 bases and 0 bases respectively, with 9 bases between them. This CDR3 contains 15 residues. The CDR3 region has the DNA TGTGCCAGCAGTTTAGCGGGGGTTCCCTCCTACGAGCAGTACTTC. Encoded protein: CASSLAGVPSYEQYF.

This clonotype was picked up a small number of times. The chain uses TRBV5-6 and TRBJ1-4, with 7 nucleotides matching TRBD1. The germline gives CDR1 SGHDT, CDR2 YYEEEE. V lost 3 bases and J lost 4; bases outside the gene matches: 9. The CDR3 consists of 16 residues. The CDR3 DNA reads as TGTGCCAGCAGCTCGAACGGACAGGCCATTAATGAAAAACTGTTTTTT. Its protein product is CASSSNGQAINEKLFF.

The chain couples TRBV18 to TRBJ1-4; D remains ambiguous. V shed 3 bases and J shed 6 bases, with 17 bases lying between them. The CDR3 extends over 16 amino acids. Germline values: CDR1 KGHSH, CDR2 LQKENI. CDR3 residues: CASSPTNAQNHEKLFF. In nucleotides, the CDR3 is TGTGCCAGCTCACCGACCAACGCCCAGAACCATGAAAAACTGTTTTTT.